This TCR beta chain was captured in a study of blood T cell repertoires in COVID-19. Study-wide context: There were acute and convalescent COVID-19 samples, and they came from the United States, Italy and Spain.

Germline loops: CDR1 LNHNV, CDR2 YYDKDF (reference sequence). The junction had 8 bases not matched to a gene; V was cut back by 9 bases and J by 5 bases. This CDR3 contains 15 residues. In the study's own analysis: Reference gene primer amplification in the assay estimated nucleated cell counts. Sequenced by immunoSEQ multiplex PCR; TCRdb stores in-frame clones only, minus some. V, J and clone size were drawn from that table, and D and trimming were deduced from the DNA. This sample has about 41,000 clones, with about 85% found just once. The chain links TRBV15 to TRBJ2-2, with 11 positions matching TRBD2. The sequence came from a man in his fifties or sixties with acute or convalescent COVID-19. Sequenced sample: peripheral blood. CDR3 loop: CATHALAGVTGELFF. CDR3 DNA: TGTGCCACGCACGCACTAGCGGGGGTTACCGGGGAGCTGTTTTTT.